This record concerns one T cell receptor beta chain sequence. This clonotype was detected a few times. Its specific antigen is unknown. Qualities for individual bases were not recorded, and no much larger clone is one base off. Moderately to severely active disease, a Clinical Activity Score of at least 3, a NOSPECS grade of at least 4, and a duration under 3 months were present in ophthalmopathy patients. The study excluded patients with uncontrolled infections, other autoimmune diseases, pregnancy or lactation. Clinical symptoms, serum thyroxine and TRAb, thyroid ultrasound, and orbital computed tomography formed the basis for the diagnoses. PBMCs were isolated from about 10 ml of fresh peripheral blood by Ficoll-Paque density gradient centrifugation. Total RNA was extracted with Trizol reagent, and quality was checked on an Agilent 2100 Bioanalyzer. This record comes from a study of T cells in Graves' hyperthyroidism and ophthalmopathy (dated by TCRdb to 2018 to 2020). As for the study more broadly: Peripheral blood samples were taken at the time of initial diagnosis, prior to any treatment. TCR Vbeta CDR3 sequencing of fewer than 150 peripheral blood samples (over 40 ophthalmopathy, 75 hyperthyroidism and some 17 progressor patients) is reported in the paper. Prospective prediction of ophthalmopathy was tested in an independent validation cohort of approximately 19 hyperthyroidism patients and roughly 16 patients who later progressed to ophthalmopathy. Once sampling was done, hyperthyroidism patients were given methimazole at a starting dose of 30 mg daily, whereas ophthalmopathy patients were given high-dose intravenous methylprednisolone. The roughly 91 discovery patients were randomly divided into training and test sets at a 7:3 ratio. The study also compared thyroid tissue and blood T-cell repertoires from several Graves' hyperthyroidism patients. To identify TCR V-J signatures that set the groups apart, the researchers used a discovery cohort of about a hundred patients, made up of approximately 43 with Graves' ophthalmopathy and 57 with stable Graves' hyperthyroidism. On the study overall, not on this receptor specifically: Ophthalmopathy was separated from stable hyperthyroidism by a 13 V-J signature model, with approximately 85% sensitivity and just over 81% specificity obtained in cross-validation and 80%/75% obtained in testing. In validation, the model predicted progression to ophthalmopathy with 55% to 71% sensitivity and roughly 75% specificity, a median of around 6.6 months before onset. Sample size was not statistically predetermined, and investigators were not blinded to group allocation. Blood samples also contained most of the expanded thyroid clonotypes (frequency above 0.001), which suggests that blood repertoires may reflect thyroid immune responses.

The V and J ends are trimmed by 3 bases and 10 bases, leaving 7 bases between them. From the cysteine through the phenylalanine, the CDR3 covers 12 amino acids. Just CDR3 DNA is preserved here, 36 bases in frame from base 1. Amplification of TCR beta CDR3 regions was carried out from RNA transcripts. A first-round RT-PCR of the TCR CDR3 used the HTBI primer set with the Qiagen OneStep RT-PCR kit. Libraries were constructed in a second round of multiplex PCR, after which size selection and purification were performed. Sequencing of the libraries was done on an Illumina HiSeq2000 using paired-end 100 bp reads. Concerning the study's data processing: SOAPnuke was used to process the raw data, with reads discarded if the reads contained adapters or uncalled bases, had a mean Phred below 15, or lacked an exact constant-primer or identifier match. COPE v1.2.5 was used to merge high-quality paired reads, and clonotypes were defined as unique nucleotide sequences. MiTCR v1.1 was used to align clonotypes to the IMGT TRBV, TRBD and TRBJ reference segments. Analysis was restricted to V-J combinations with a frequency above 0.0001, which covered approximately 99% of repertoires. The TCS score was defined as the ratio of F50 (clonal expansion) to E x V (chaos), calculated using BLOSUM62-based TCRdist between CDR3 peptides within each V-J. Welch's t-statistics and random forest reduced around 550 V-J features to 13, which were used in a naive Bayes classifier (R e1071). TCRdb applied fastp at Q25 and MiXCR to the public reads, then kept only in-frame beta chains. Rows matching on CDR3 protein sequence are summarized as one entry with the most common DNA and genes. These V and J calls rely on TCRdb rather than the paper's analysis. The sample profile shows under 350,000 distinct CDR3 sequences; around 15% of them were found once. The ten largest clones capture approximately 35% of the sample.

The receptor's source is a woman between 40 and 50 years old with Graves' ophthalmopathy. The rearranged chain carries TRBV12-3 or TRBV12-4 and TRBJ1-6, with a weak D call of TRBD1 (5 bases match). Sequencing was performed on blood. The encoded CDR3 is CASSFQGSPLHF. The DNA reads TGTGCCAGCAGTTTTCAGGGCTCACCCCTCCACTTT.